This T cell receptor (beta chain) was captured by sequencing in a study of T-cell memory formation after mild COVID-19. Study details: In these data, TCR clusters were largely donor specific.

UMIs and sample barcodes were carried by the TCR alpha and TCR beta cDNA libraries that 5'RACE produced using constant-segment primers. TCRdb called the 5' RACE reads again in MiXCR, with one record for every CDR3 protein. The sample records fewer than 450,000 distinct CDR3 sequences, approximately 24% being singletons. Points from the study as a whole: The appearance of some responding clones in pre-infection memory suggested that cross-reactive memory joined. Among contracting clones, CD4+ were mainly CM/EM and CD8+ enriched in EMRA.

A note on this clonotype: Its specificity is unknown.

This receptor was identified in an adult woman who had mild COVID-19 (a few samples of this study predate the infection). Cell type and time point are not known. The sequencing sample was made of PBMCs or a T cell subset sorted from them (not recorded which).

CDR3 sequence reads: CATSDWRQGAGQPQHF. The CDR3, as DNA: TGTGCCACCAGTGATTGGAGGCAGGGGGCCGGTCAGCCCCAGCATTTT. The chain uses TRBV24-1 and TRBJ1-5, with 8 bases identical to TRBD1. CDR3 length: 16 residues. Germline values: CDR1 KGHDR, CDR2 SFDVKD. The V segment lost 2 bases and the J segment 6 bases; nucleotides outside the gene matches: 8.